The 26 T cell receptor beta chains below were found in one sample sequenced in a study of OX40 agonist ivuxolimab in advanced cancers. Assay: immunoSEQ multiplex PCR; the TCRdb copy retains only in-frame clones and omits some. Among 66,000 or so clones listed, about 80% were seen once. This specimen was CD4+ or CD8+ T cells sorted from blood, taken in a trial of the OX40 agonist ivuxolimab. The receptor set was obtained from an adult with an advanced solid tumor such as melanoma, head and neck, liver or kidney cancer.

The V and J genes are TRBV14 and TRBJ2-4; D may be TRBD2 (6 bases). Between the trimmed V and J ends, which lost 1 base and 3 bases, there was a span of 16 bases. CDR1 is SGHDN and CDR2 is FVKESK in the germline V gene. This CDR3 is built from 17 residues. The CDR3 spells CASSQGRDLLVKNIQYF. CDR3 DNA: TGTGCCAGCAGCCAAGGGCGGGACTTACTGGTCAAAAACATTCAGTACTTC.

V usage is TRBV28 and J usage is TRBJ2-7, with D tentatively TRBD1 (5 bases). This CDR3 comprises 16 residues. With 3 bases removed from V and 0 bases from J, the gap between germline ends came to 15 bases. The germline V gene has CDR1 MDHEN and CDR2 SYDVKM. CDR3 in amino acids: CASSLLWGSSSYEQYF. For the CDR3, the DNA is TGTGCCAGCAGTTTGTTGTGGGGCTCCAGCTCCTACGAGCAGTACTTC.

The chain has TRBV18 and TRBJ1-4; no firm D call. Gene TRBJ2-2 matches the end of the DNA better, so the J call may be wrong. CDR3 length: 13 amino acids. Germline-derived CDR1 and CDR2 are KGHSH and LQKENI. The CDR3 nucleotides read TGTGCCAGCTCTCGAACCAGAACAGGGGAGCTGTTTTTT. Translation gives CASSRTRTGELFF.

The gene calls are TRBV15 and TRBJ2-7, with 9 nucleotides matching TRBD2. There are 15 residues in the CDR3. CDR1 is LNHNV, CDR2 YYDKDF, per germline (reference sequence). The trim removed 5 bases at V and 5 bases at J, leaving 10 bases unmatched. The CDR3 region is CATSSPGLARHEQYF. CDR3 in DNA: TGTGCCACCAGCTCACCAGGACTAGCGAGACACGAGCAGTACTTC. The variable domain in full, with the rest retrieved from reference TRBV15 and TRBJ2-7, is DAMVIQNPRYQVTQFGKPVTLSCSQTLNHNVMYWYQQKSSQAPKLLFHYYDKDFNNEADTPDNFQSRRPNTSFCFLDIRSPGLGDTAMYLCATSSPGLARHEQYFGPGTRLTVT.

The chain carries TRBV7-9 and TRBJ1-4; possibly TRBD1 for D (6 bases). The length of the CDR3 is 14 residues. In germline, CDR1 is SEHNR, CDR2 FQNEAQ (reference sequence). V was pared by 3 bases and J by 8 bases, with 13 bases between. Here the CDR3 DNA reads TGTGCCAGCAGCTTTACTGGGGGCGGAGAAAAACTGTTTTTT. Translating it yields CASSFTGGGEKLFF.

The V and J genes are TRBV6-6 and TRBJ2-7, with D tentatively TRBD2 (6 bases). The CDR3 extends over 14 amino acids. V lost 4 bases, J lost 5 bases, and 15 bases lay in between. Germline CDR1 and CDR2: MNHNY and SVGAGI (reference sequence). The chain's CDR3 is CASSSPGGFNEQYF. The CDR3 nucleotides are TGTGCCAGCAGTTCCCCTGGGGGGTTCAACGAGCAGTACTTC.

CDR3 sequence reads: CASSPTQGRGTEAFF. As DNA, the CDR3 is TGCGCCAGCAGCCCTACACAGGGGCGAGGCACTGAAGCTTTCTTT. The rearrangement links TRBV5-1 to TRBJ1-1, with 7 bases that match TRBD1. V lost 4 bases and J lost 4; bases outside the gene matches: 10. Germline loops: CDR1 SGHRS, CDR2 YFSETQ. This CDR3 spans 15 amino acids.

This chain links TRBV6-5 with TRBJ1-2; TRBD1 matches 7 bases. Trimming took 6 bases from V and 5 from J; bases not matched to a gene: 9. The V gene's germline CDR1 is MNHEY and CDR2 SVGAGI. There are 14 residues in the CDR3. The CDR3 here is CASRFTEGAYGYTF. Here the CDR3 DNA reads TGTGCCAGCAGGTTCACGGAGGGGGCTTATGGCTACACCTTC.

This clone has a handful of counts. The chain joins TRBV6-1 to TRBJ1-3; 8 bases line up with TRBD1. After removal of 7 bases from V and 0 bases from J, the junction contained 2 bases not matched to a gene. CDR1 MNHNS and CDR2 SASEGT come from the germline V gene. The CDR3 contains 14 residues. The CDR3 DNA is TGTGCCAGCACCGGGACAGGCTCTGGAAACACCATATATTTT. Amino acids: CASTGTGSGNTIYF.

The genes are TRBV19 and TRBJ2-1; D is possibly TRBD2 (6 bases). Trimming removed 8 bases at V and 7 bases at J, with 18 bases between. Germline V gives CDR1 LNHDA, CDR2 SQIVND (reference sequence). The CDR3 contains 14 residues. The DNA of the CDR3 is TGTGCCAGTTCCACTTGGGGGGAAAAGAATGAGCAGTTCTTC. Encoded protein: CASSTWGEKNEQFF.

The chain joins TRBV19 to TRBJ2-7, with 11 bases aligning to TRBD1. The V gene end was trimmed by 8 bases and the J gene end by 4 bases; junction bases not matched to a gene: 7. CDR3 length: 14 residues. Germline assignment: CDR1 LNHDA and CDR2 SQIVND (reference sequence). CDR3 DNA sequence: TGTGCCAGTTCCCCCGGGACAGGGGGATACGAGCAGTACTTC. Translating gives CASSPGTGGYEQYF.

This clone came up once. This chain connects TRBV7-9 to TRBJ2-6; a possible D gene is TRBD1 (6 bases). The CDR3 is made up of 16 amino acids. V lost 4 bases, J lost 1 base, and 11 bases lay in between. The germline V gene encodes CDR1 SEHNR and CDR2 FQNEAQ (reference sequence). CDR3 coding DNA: TGTGCCAGCAGCTCTCGACAGGAGTCTGGGGCCAACGTCCTGACTTTC. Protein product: CASSSRQESGANVLTF.

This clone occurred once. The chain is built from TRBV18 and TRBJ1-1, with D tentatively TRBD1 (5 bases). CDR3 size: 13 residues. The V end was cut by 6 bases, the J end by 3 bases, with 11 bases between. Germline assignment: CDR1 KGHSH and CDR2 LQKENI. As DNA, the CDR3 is TGTGCCAGCTCTAAGGGGCGCGACACTGAAGCTTTCTTT. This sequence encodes CASSKGRDTEAFF.

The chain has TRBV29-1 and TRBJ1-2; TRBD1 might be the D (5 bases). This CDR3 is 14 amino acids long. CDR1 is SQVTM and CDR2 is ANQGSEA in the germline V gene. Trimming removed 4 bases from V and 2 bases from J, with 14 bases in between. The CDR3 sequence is CSVGRGLTNYGYTF. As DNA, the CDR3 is TGCAGCGTTGGAAGGGGACTGACAAACTATGGCTACACCTTC.

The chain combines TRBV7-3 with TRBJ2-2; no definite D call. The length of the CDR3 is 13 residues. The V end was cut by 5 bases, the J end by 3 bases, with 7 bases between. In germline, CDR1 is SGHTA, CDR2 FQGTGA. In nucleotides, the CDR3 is TGTGCCAGCAGCCATTTAGACACCGGGGAGCTGTTTTTT. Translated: CASSHLDTGELFF.

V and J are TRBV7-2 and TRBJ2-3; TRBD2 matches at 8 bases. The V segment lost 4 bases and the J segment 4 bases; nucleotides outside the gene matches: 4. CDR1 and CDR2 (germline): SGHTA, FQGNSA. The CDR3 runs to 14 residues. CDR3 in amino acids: CASSSGGVADTQYF. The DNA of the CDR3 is TGTGCCAGCAGCTCGGGGGGGGTCGCAGATACGCAGTATTTT.

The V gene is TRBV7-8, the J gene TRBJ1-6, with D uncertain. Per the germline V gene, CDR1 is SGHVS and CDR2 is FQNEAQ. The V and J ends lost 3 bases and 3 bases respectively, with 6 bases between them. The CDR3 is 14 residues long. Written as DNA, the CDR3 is TGTGCCAGCAGCTTGGGCAGCTATAATTCACCCCTCCACTTT. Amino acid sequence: CASSLGSYNSPLHF.

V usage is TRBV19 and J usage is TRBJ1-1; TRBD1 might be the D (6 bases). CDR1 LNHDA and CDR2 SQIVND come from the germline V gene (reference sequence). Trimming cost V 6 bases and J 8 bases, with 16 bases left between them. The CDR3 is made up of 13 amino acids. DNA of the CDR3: TGTGCCAGTAGAAAGGGCACAGGGTCCGAAGCTTTCTTT. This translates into CASRKGTGSEAFF.

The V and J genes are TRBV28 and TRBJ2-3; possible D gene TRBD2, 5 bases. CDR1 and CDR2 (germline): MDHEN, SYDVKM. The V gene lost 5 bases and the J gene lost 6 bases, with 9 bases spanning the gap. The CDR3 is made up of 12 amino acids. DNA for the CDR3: TGTGCCAGCAGTAACACTAGGGATACGCAGTATTTT. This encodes CASSNTRDTQYF.

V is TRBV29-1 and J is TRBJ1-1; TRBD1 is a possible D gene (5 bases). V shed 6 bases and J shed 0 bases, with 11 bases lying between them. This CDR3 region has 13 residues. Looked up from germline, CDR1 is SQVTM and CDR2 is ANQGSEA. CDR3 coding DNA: TGCAGCGTGCGGGGCTTCATGAACACTGAAGCTTTCTTT. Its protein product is CSVRGFMNTEAFF.

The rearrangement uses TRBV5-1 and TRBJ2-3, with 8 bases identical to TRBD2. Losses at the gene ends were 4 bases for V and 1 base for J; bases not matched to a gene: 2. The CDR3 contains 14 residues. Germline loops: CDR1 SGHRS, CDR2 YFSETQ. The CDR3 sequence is CASSETSGTDTQYF. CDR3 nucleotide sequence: TGCGCCAGCAGCGAGACTAGCGGCACAGATACGCAGTATTTT.

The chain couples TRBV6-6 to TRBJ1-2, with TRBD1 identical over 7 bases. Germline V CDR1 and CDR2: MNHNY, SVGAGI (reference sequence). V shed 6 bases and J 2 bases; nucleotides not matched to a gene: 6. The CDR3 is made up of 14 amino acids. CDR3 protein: CASSQGGSNYGYTF. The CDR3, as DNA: TGTGCCAGCAGCCAAGGGGGCTCCAACTATGGCTACACCTTC.

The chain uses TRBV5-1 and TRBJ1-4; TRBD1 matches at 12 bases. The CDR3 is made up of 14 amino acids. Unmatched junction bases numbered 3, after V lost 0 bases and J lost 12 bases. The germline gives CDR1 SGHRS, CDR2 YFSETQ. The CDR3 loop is CASSLEGTGGQLFF. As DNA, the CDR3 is TGCGCCAGCAGCTTGGAAGGGACAGGGGGCCAACTGTTTTTT.

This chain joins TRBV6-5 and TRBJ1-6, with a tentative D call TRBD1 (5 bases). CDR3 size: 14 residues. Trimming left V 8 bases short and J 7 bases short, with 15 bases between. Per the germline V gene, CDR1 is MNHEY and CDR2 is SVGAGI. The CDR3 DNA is TGTGCCAGCCGATTTCAGGGAGGAAATTCACCCCTCCACTTT. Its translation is CASRFQGGNSPLHF.

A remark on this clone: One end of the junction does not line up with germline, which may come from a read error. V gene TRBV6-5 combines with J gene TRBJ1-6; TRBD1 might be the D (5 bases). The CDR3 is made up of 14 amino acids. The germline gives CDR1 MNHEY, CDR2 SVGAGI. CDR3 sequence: CASSLVDSGGGEVF. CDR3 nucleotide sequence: TGTGCCAGCAGCCTCGTAGACAGCGGGGGGGGAGAGGTCTTT.

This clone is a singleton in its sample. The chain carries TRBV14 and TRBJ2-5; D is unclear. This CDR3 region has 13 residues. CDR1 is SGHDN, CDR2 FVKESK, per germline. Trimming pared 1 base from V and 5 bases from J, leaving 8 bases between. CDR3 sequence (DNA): TGTGCCAGCAGCCAAGGGGTGCGGGAGACCCAGTACTTC. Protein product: CASSQGVRETQYF.